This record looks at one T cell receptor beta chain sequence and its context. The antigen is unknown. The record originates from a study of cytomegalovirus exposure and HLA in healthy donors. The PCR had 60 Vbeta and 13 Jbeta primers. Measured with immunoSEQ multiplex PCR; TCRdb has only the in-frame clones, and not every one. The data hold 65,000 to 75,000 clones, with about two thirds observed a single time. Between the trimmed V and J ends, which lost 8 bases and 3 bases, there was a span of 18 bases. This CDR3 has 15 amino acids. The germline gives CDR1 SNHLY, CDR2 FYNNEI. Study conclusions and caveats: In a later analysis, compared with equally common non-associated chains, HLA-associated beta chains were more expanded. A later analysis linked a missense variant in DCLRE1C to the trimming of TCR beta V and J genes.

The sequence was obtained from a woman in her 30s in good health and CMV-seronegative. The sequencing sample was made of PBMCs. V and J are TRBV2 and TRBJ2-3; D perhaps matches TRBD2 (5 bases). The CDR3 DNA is TGTGCCAGCGGAAGCGAACTAGAGTTGACAGATACGCAGTATTTT. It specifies CASGSELELTDTQYF.